Listed here are 8 T cell receptor beta chains from one sample, sequenced in a study of response to subunit inactivated influenza vaccine. TCRdb fed the RT-PCR reads into MiXCR, producing one record per CDR3 protein. The sample consists of around 190,000 distinct CDR3 sequences, 13% to 15% of them appearing once. This specimen was CD8+ T cells sorted from PBMCs, taken approximately 5 days after vaccination. The receptors were sampled from a man aged 45-60 years who received an inactivated influenza vaccine.

The chain carries TRBV25-1 and TRBJ1-2, with D perhaps TRBD1 (6 bases). The V end was cut by 6 bases, the J end by 4 bases, with 9 bases between. The germline gives CDR1 MGHDK, CDR2 SYGVNS. The CDR3 has 12 amino acids. Here the CDR3 reads CASRTGSYGYTF. CDR3 sequence (DNA): TGTGCCAGCAGAACAGGGTCCTATGGCTACACCTTC.

The rearrangement uses TRBV6-1 and TRBJ2-7, with TRBD2 matching over 9 bases. This CDR3 contains 13 residues. Germline CDR1 reads MNHNS; CDR2 reads SASEGT. The trim removed 7 bases at V and 4 bases at J, leaving 5 bases unmatched. Here the CDR3 DNA reads TGTGCCAGCACCCCGGGACTAGCTTACGAGCAGTACTTC. Its protein is CASTPGLAYEQYF.

This clonotype was observed a few times. The rearrangement links TRBV6-1 to TRBJ2-7, with 8 bases aligning to TRBD1. The V gene's germline CDR1 is MNHNS and CDR2 SASEGT. V shed 11 bases, J shed 5 bases, and the junction held 11 bases outside the gene matches. There are 13 residues in the CDR3. CDR3 coding DNA: TGTGCCGTTCAAACAGGGGGAAGCCACGAGCAGTACTTC. Protein sequence: CAVQTGGSHEQYF.

This clonotype was observed a few times. The V gene is TRBV29-1, the J gene TRBJ2-7; D is undetermined. CDR1 and CDR2 from the germline V gene are SQVTM and ANQGSEA. V was shortened by 7 bases and J by 3 bases, with 10 bases between the two germline ends. CDR3 size: 11 residues. The CDR3 DNA sequence: TGCAGCGGTCTAGTCAGCTACGAGCAGTACTTC. Amino acid sequence: CSGLVSYEQYF.

J is TRBJ2-3 and V is TRBV13; D is ambiguous. The germline V and J ends were trimmed by 0 bases and 0 bases, with 13 bases remaining between them. The germline V gene has CDR1 PRHDT and CDR2 FYEKMQ (reference sequence). The CDR3 loop spans 17 amino acids. The CDR3 loop is CASSLGRSVPSTDTQYF. CDR3 coding DNA: TGTGCCAGCAGCTTAGGCAGAAGCGTACCTAGCACAGATACGCAGTATTTT.

The V and J genes are TRBV3-1 and TRBJ2-1; a weak D match, TRBD2 (5 bases). Germline loops: CDR1 LGHDT, CDR2 YNNKEL (reference sequence). V was cut by 1 base and J by 5 bases, with 9 bases left in between. The CDR3 runs 14 residues. DNA for the CDR3: TGTGCCAGCAGCCAAGTTGTCGGGGACAATGAGCAGTTCTTC. Translated: CASSQVVGDNEQFF.

The sample holds many counts of this clonotype. This rearrangement joins TRBV6-1 to TRBJ2-3; D remains ambiguous. The germline V and J ends were trimmed by 1 base and 2 bases, with 10 bases remaining between them. Germline V gives CDR1 MNHNS, CDR2 SASEGT. CDR3 length: 15 residues. CDR3 in DNA: TGTGCCAGCAGTGAAGTCCGAAGCCTCACAGATACGCAGTATTTT. This encodes CASSEVRSLTDTQYF.

This clonotype appeared a few times. The chain carries TRBV24-1 and TRBJ2-2; 9 positions match TRBD1. Per germline, CDR1 KGHDR and CDR2 SFDVKD. The V segment lost 8 bases and the J segment 6 bases; nucleotides outside the gene matches: 6. The CDR3 sequence is 14 residues long. DNA of the CDR3: TGTGCCACCAACACAGGGGGCGCCGCCGGGGAGCTGTTTTTT. The encoded protein is CATNTGGAAGELFF.